The next 5 T cell receptor beta chains were all read from a single sample in a study of cytomegalovirus exposure and HLA in healthy donors. In the PCR, 60 Vbeta and 13 Jbeta primers were used. Assay: immunoSEQ multiplex PCR; the TCRdb copy retains only in-frame clones and omits some. Among 90,000 to 120,000 clones listed, 10% were seen once. The specimen was PBMCs. The receptors here all came from a man aged 35 to 55 in good health and CMV-seropositive.

The rearrangement joins TRBV25-1 to TRBJ2-7; 7 bases map to TRBD2. Trimming took 2 bases from V and 3 from J; bases not matched to a gene: 7. The CDR3 covers 15 residues. Looked up from germline, CDR1 is MGHDK and CDR2 is SYGVNS. This chain's CDR3 is CASSEPGLVGYEQYF. Written as DNA, the CDR3 is TGTGCCAGCAGTGAACCCGGACTAGTGGGCTACGAGCAGTACTTC.

The J gene is TRBJ1-2, the V gene TRBV7-3, with 10 bases aligning to TRBD1. The CDR3 extends over 13 amino acids. Losses at the gene ends were 3 bases for V and 8 bases for J; bases not matched to a gene: 3. Germline CDR1 reads SGHTA; CDR2 reads FQGTGA. The CDR3, as DNA: TGTGCCAGCAGCTTCGGGACAGGGGTCGGCTACACCTTC. It yields the protein CASSFGTGVGYTF.

This clone came up a few times. The chain carries TRBV9 and TRBJ2-7; TRBD1 matches 8 bases. The CDR3 consists of 16 residues. Germline lookup yields CDR1 SGDLS and CDR2 YYNGEE. With V trimmed by 2 bases and J by 0 bases, 7 bases remained unmatched. In DNA, the CDR3 is TGTGCCAGCAGCGTGGGGACAGGACTAATCTCCTACGAGCAGTACTTC. Residues: CASSVGTGLISYEQYF.

This clone was recorded a few times. This chain connects TRBV6-5 to TRBJ2-7; 9 bases fit TRBD1. CDR1 is MNHEY and CDR2 is SVGAGI in the germline V gene. The CDR3 contains 15 residues. V gave up 6 bases and J gave up 1 base; unmatched junction bases: 7. The CDR3 DNA reads as TGTGCCAGCAGGGCCTTTGGGACAGGGTCCTACGAGCAGTACTTC. The encoded protein is CASRAFGTGSYEQYF.

A note on this clone: The junction and the germline gene differ at one end; a read error may be behind it. V and J are TRBV28 and TRBJ2-7; TRBD1 agrees at 9 bases. This CDR3 is 12 amino acids long. The germline gives CDR1 MDHEN, CDR2 SYDVKM. CDR3: CASSLPGQGLSF. In nucleotides, the CDR3 is TGTGCCAGCAGTTTACCCGGACAGGGGCTTTCCTTC.